The rows below give T cell receptor beta chains drawn from one sample of a study of T cell changes during pregnancy in multiple sclerosis. Measured with immunoSEQ multiplex PCR; TCRdb has only the in-frame clones, and not every one. This table has roughly 61,000 clones, less than 95% appearing once. The sequencing here drew on CD8+ T cells from peripheral blood mononuclear cells, taken after pregnancy. The receptors were sampled from a female donor with multiple sclerosis, enrolled in a pregnancy study. Each CDR3 is given with its conserved first and last residue.

J gene,V gene,CDR3 protein
TRBJ2-7,TRBV2,CASSGGRGSEQYF
TRBJ2-7,TRBV19,CASSMAGRDYEQYF
TRBJ1-1,TRBV7-6,CASTETGGLGNTEAFF
TRBJ1-1,TRBV27,CASGAFTEAFF
TRBJ2-5,TRBV6-5,CASSYGLEARQETQYF
TRBJ1-2,TRBV6-5,CASSTGTRSYGYTF
TRBJ2-2,TRBV29-1,CSVDPLGNGELFF
TRBJ1-2,TRBV5-4,CASSFRGTYYGYTF
TRBJ2-5,TRBV27,CASSLDGRVQETQYF
TRBJ2-2,TRBV29-1,CSVEGSSGAFTGELFF
TRBJ2-1,TRBV7-9,CASSLTNNEQFF
TRBJ2-7,TRBV7-9,CASRPASGREQYF
TRBJ2-7,TRBV28,CASNRDRNSYEQYF
TRBJ1-1,TRBV6-6,CASSLPGSFEAFF
TRBJ2-7,TRBV5-6,CASSGALYEQYF
TRBJ1-1,TRBV2,CATVTGEAFF
TRBJ1-5,TRBV10-2,CASSEGGGQPQHF
TRBJ2-3,TRBV7-9,CASSLRREWEDTQYF
TRBJ1-1,TRBV21-1,CASSIRDRGDTEAFF
TRBJ2-1,TRBV10-3,CAISEEGIGGNEQFF
TRBJ2-5,TRBV29-1,CSVVGGGETQYF
TRBJ2-2,TRBV30,CAWSLGELFF
TRBJ1-2,TRBV7-6,CASSVAGPAGRAGSNYGYTF
TRBJ2-7,TRBV10-3,CAISGDRFSYEQYF
TRBJ1-1,TRBV2,CASKYTGSVEAFF
TRBJ1-4,TRBV5-1,CASREDRNEKLFF
TRBJ2-1,TRBV29-1,CSAGQGNNEQFF
TRBJ2-7,TRBV2,CASTALRSSYEQYF
TRBJ2-5,TRBV7-7,CASSLSVKETQYF
TRBJ2-7,TRBV27,CASKQGSSYEQYF
TRBJ2-5,TRBV27,CASSLGGSGETQYF
TRBJ2-7,TRBV7-3,CASSSQGAGYGEQYF
TRBJ2-3,TRBV27,CASSASTDTQYF
TRBJ2-7,TRBV7-8,CASSLPPRQGYEQYF
TRBJ2-1,TRBV4-2,CASSQGPSGKDEQFF
TRBJ2-2,TRBV27,CASRTGTSGFTGELFF
TRBJ2-3,TRBV5-4,CASSPHPGQGVTDTQYF
TRBJ2-1,TRBV7-8,CASTQGTQVGTYNEQFF
TRBJ1-2,TRBV28,CASRHRNLVARQGAFGYTF
TRBJ1-3,TRBV21-1,CASSPATRGGGTTIYF
TRBJ1-2,TRBV19,CASSTPPSLNYGYTF
TRBJ2-7,TRBV19,CASSIIRDRVNEQYF
TRBJ1-4,TRBV4-1,CASSQDKGTGDGKLFF
TRBJ2-1,TRBV19,CASRGASGNIYNEQFF
TRBJ2-7,TRBV27,CASSLGLGLEQYF
TRBJ1-2,TRBV29-1,CSVYPDRGLYGYTF
TRBJ1-2,TRBV6-1,CASSEDGVTYGYTF
TRBJ1-1,TRBV4-1,CASSQDRYTEAFF
TRBJ2-7,TRBV5-4,CASSELQGEQYF
TRBJ2-7,TRBV5-6,CASSAGTGYREQYF